This T cell receptor (beta chain) was sequenced for a study of immune evolution from preneoplasia to lung adenocarcinoma. Study results and limitations: Later-stage lesions appeared to have more T cells, more diversity, less clonality. From normal lung to invasive adenocarcinoma, top clone frequencies appeared to decrease.

The CDR3 sequence is 13 residues long. CDR1 and CDR2 from the germline V gene are SGHTA and FQGTGA. With 5 bases removed from V and 4 bases from J, the gap between germline ends came to 11 bases. Profiled with immunoSEQ multiplex PCR; TCRdb holds only in-frame clones, not every one. The sample includes about 4,300 clones, 77% of them seen just once. Comment on this clone: Its specificity is not known.

The sequenced material came from FFPE minimally invasive lung adenocarcinoma tissue. The TCR originated in a person aged 60-80 years with lung adenocarcinoma. V gene TRBV7-3 combines with J gene TRBJ2-5, with D unresolved. The CDR3 DNA follows: TGTGCCAGCAGCCGAGGAGCTATAGAGACCCAGTACTTC. Its translation: CASSRGAIETQYF. Together with reference TRBV7-3 and TRBJ2-5, the CDR3 gives the full variable domain: GAGVSQTPSNKVTEKGKYVELRCDPISGHTALYWYRQSLGQGPEFLIYFQGTGAADDSGLPNDRFFAVRPEGSVSTLKIQRTERGDSAVYLCASSRGAIETQYFGPGTRLLVL.